Presented here are 27 T cell receptor beta chains from one specimen sequenced in a study of regulatory T cells in long-lasting Graves disease. Described time point: newly diagnosed GD, antithyroid drugs for less than 3 months. From PBMCs, RNA was extracted and then used to make the TCR library. Researchers made TCR beta libraries by using iRepertoire HTBI primers and running Arm-PCR on CDR3 regions. In TCRdb, the multiplex PCR reads were re-called with MiXCR into one record per CDR3 protein. Of about 220,000 distinct CDR3 sequences in the sample, around 20% were seen once. These data also featured in a second study, about T cells in Graves' hyperthyroidism and ophthalmopathy.

The source material was peripheral blood mononuclear cells (PBMCs), sampled at new diagnosis, from a patient treated with antithyroid drugs. All receptors derive from a woman in her 30s with Graves disease.

The rearrangement uses TRBV4-1 and TRBJ2-3; 8 bases agree with TRBD2. V trimming: 4 bases; J trimming: 5 bases; junction bases outside the gene matches: 14. CDR1 is MGHRA, CDR2 YSYEKL, per germline. The CDR3 totals 17 residues. CDR3 loop: CASSPSPREGRGDTQYF. The CDR3 nucleotides read TGCGCCAGCAGCCCCTCCCCCCGGGAGGGCCGAGGAGATACGCAGTATTTT.

With regard to this clonotype: Its ends do not fully match the called genes, so a read error is possible. The genes are TRBV4-1 and TRBJ1-2; tentative D call: TRBD1 (5 bases). Germline CDR1 MGHRA, CDR2 YSYEKL. The CDR3 is 17 residues long. The CDR3 reads CASSQVGGESPNSGYTF. The CDR3 region has the DNA TGCGCCAGCAGCCAAGTAGGAGGGGAGTCCCCTAACTCTGGCTACACCTTC.

At least ten counts were recorded for this clonotype. The chain recombines TRBV2 with TRBJ1-2; no firm D call. The V end lost 10 bases, the J end lost 2 bases, and 8 bases lay between the germline ends. CDR3 length: 11 residues. The germline V gene encodes CDR1 SNHLY and CDR2 FYNNEI. This CDR3 reads CATPGNYGYTF. Written as DNA, the CDR3 is TGTGCCACCCCGGGGAACTATGGCTACACCTTC.

This clonotype was found many times. The gene calls are TRBV4-2 and TRBJ2-7, with 8 bases matching TRBD1. V was clipped by 0 bases and J by 4 bases; unmatched bases: 5. Germline CDR1 and CDR2: LGHNA and YNFKEQ. The CDR3 covers 15 residues. Here the CDR3 reads CASSQEYWTGYEQYF. Written as DNA, the CDR3 is TGTGCCAGCAGCCAAGAATATTGGACAGGGTACGAGCAGTACTTC.

The table lists this clonotype with many counts. This chain uses TRBV12-3 or TRBV12-4 with TRBJ2-7; D possibly uses TRBD1 or TRBD2 (5 bases each). Between the trimmed V and J ends, which lost 5 bases and 4 bases, there was a span of 18 bases. This CDR3 contains 15 residues. CDR3 sequence: CASSHPGTGGYEQYF. DNA for the CDR3: TGTGCCAGCAGTCACCCCGGGACGGGCGGGTACGAGCAGTACTTC.

A few counts support this clonotype. This CDR3 is missing its conserved last phenylalanine or tryptophan, likely due to a read error. The J gene is TRBJ1-2, the V gene TRBV6-2 or TRBV6-3; 8 bases match TRBD1. The CDR3 runs 13 residues. Germline V CDR1 and CDR2: MNHEY, SVGEGT. Unmatched junction bases numbered 4, after V lost 2 bases and J lost 8 bases. Here the CDR3 reads CASSYGQGRGYTL. The CDR3 bases are TGTGCCAGCAGTTACGGACAGGGAAGGGGCTACACCCTC.

This clonotype was counted many times. The DNA of the CDR3 is TGTGCCAGCAGTTATCCCCTGCCATTCCCCCAGGGAGAAGATGAAAAACTGTTTTTT. It specifies CASSYPLPFPQGEDEKLFF. This chain uses TRBV6-2 or TRBV6-3 with TRBJ1-4; tentatively, D is TRBD1 (5 bases). In germline, CDR1 is MNHEY, CDR2 SVGEGT. The CDR3 runs 19 residues. Trimming took off 3 bases at V and 6 bases at J, with 26 bases between the two ends.

This clonotype was counted many times. The V call is TRBV11-3, the J call TRBJ2-3; 9 bases fit TRBD1. The CDR3 has 17 residues. The V gene end was trimmed by 1 base and the J gene end by 1 base; junction bases not matched to a gene: 6. Per the germline V gene, CDR1 is SGHNT and CDR2 is YENEEA. The CDR3: CASSLGRRDRGTDTQYF. CDR3 DNA: TGTGCCAGCAGCTTAGGGCGCCGGGACAGGGGCACAGATACGCAGTATTTT.

This clonotype showed up many times. The chain recombines TRBV30 with TRBJ2-7; 13 nucleotides agree with TRBD2. CDR1 GTSNPN and CDR2 SVGIG come from the germline V gene (reference sequence). The CDR3 length is 19 residues. J lost 4 bases, V lost 4 bases, and 19 bases had no gene match. CDR3: CAWKKSRTSGRTDPYEQYF. CDR3 sequence (DNA): TGTGCCTGGAAGAAGTCCCGGACTAGCGGGAGAACCGACCCATACGAGCAGTACTTC.

This clonotype was seen more than once but under ten times. The chain carries TRBV4-1 and TRBJ2-7, with D maybe TRBD2 (6 bases). The CDR3 is 12 amino acids. In germline, CDR1 is MGHRA, CDR2 YSYEKL. Trimming removed 1 base at V and 7 bases at J, with 8 bases between. The CDR3 loop is CASSQGGREQYF. CDR3 DNA: TGCGCCAGCAGCCAAGGGGGGAGGGAGCAGTACTTC.

This clonotype was detected many times. This rearrangement joins TRBV5-1 to TRBJ2-1; maybe TRBD2 (5 bases). The CDR3 contains 12 residues. The germline V gene has CDR1 SGHRS and CDR2 YFSETQ. V lost 0 bases and J 13 bases, leaving 11 bases between the germline ends. CDR3 protein: CASSLAGSPQFF. In nucleotides, the CDR3 is TGCGCCAGCAGCTTGGCGGGGAGTCCCCAGTTCTTC.

Many counts were recorded for this clonotype. The chain is built from TRBV28 and TRBJ2-5, with TRBD2 as a possible D gene (6 bases). V shed 2 bases and J shed 0 bases, with 22 bases lying between them. The CDR3 is made up of 19 amino acids. The V gene's germline CDR1 is MDHEN and CDR2 SYDVKM. CDR3 sequence (DNA): TGTGCCAGCAGTTTAGGACCGGGACTTAGGTTCAAGGACCAAGAGACCCAGTACTTC. This gives the protein CASSLGPGLRFKDQETQYF. The full variable domain, completed using reference TRBV28 and TRBJ2-5, is DVKVTQSSRYLVKRTGEKVFLECVQDMDHENMFWYRQDPGLGLRLIYFSYDVKMKEKGDIPEGYSVSREKKERFSLILESASTNQTSMYLCASSLGPGLRFKDQETQYFGPGTRLLVL.

This clonotype was found many times. The chain recombines TRBV5-1 with TRBJ2-1; D is possibly TRBD1 (6 bases). Trimming removed 4 bases at V and 5 bases at J, with 13 bases between. The CDR3 is made up of 14 amino acids. Germline values: CDR1 SGHRS, CDR2 YFSETQ. The CDR3 DNA follows: TGCGCCAGCAGCCGTTACAGGGTCGACAATGAGCAGTTCTTC. It specifies CASSRYRVDNEQFF.

Note on this clonotype: A much larger clone differs from this one at a single base, so this may be a read error. The chain carries TRBV3-1 and TRBJ2-3; D is possibly TRBD2 (6 bases). The germline gives CDR1 LGHDT, CDR2 YNNKEL (reference sequence). V lost 4 bases and J 2 bases, leaving 10 bases between the germline ends. The CDR3 totals 14 residues. The CDR3 bases are TGTGCCAGCAGCCCCGGGGGACCCACAGATACGCAGTATTTT. It translates to CASSPGGPTDTQYF.

With respect to this clonotype: A much bigger clone sits one base away, suggesting this may be a read error. This chain joins TRBV2 and TRBJ1-2, with 7 bases aligning to TRBD1. Germline CDR1 is SNHLY and CDR2 is FYNNEI. This CDR3 is 13 amino acids long. The CDR3 DNA reads as TGTGCCAGCAGGCGACAGGGATTCTATAGCTACACCTTC. Protein product: CASRRQGFYSYTF. Full variable domain (remainder filled in from reference TRBV2 and TRBJ1-2): EPEVTQTPSHQVTQMGQEVILRCVPISNHLYFYWYRQILGQKVEFLVSFYNNEISEKSEIFDDQFSVERPDGSNFTLKIRSTKLEDSAMYFCASRRQGFYSYTFGSGTRLTVV.

This clonotype was observed many times. J is TRBJ1-1 and V is TRBV20-1, with 8 positions matching TRBD1. The CDR3 consists of 17 residues. CDR1 and CDR2 (germline): DFQATT, SNEGSKA (reference sequence). Trimming at V came to 1 base and at J to 5 bases, leaving 15 bases not matched to a gene. DNA of the CDR3: TGCAGTGCTAGAGGACCTACCTCCAGGGGGCGAAGGACTGAAGCTTTCTTT. Encoded protein: CSARGPTSRGRRTEAFF.

To note about this clonotype: A much larger clonotype is one base distant, so this may be a read error. The chain carries TRBV28 and TRBJ1-1; D might be TRBD1 (6 bases). Germline assignment: CDR1 MDHEN and CDR2 SYDVKM. CDR3 length equals 14 residues. Between the trimmed V and J ends, which lost 7 bases and 1 base, there was a span of 13 bases. CDR3: CASNFQGPNTEAFF. DNA for the CDR3: TGTGCCAGCAATTTCCAGGGGCCGAACACTGAAGCTTTCTTT.

This clonotype was counted many times. This chain joins TRBV25-1 and TRBJ1-5; no clear D gene. CDR1 MGHDK and CDR2 SYGVNS come from the germline V gene. Trimming removed 4 bases from V and 2 bases from J, with 12 bases in between. This CDR3 is 15 amino acids long. In DNA form, the CDR3 reads TGTGCCAGCAGTGGGGGAGAGTGGGGCAATCAGCCCCAGCATTTT. Amino acid sequence: CASSGGEWGNQPQHF.

This clonotype appeared many times. V is TRBV2 and J is TRBJ1-1, with D unresolved. Germline V CDR1 and CDR2: SNHLY, FYNNEI. The CDR3 contains 12 residues. Trimming cost V 5 bases and J 1 base, with 5 bases left between them. The CDR3: CASSFWNTEAFF. The DNA for the CDR3 is TGTGCCAGCAGTTTTTGGAACACTGAAGCTTTCTTT.

V is TRBV9 and J is TRBJ2-7, with D perhaps TRBD1 or TRBD2 (5 bases each). The CDR3 consists of 15 residues. Deletions cut 4 bases from V and 0 bases from J, with 14 bases between. Per germline, CDR1 SGDLS and CDR2 YYNGEE. The CDR3 DNA follows: TGTGCCAGCAGCTCCCGGGACGGGCACTCCTACGAGCAGTACTTC. It codes for CASSSRDGHSYEQYF.

This clonotype was found many times. This chain links TRBV4-1 with TRBJ1-1; the D is unclear. Deletions cut 1 base from V and 0 bases from J, with 9 bases between. There are 15 residues in the CDR3. Germline V gene lookup returns CDR1 MGHRA and CDR2 YSYEKL. The CDR3 is CASSQVGYMNTEAFF. The CDR3 DNA reads TGCGCCAGCAGCCAAGTGGGATACATGAACACTGAAGCTTTCTTT.

At least ten counts were recorded for this clonotype. The chain links TRBV10-3 to TRBJ1-1; the match to TRBD1 covers 8 bases. The CDR3 totals 12 residues. Germline V lookup: CDR1 ENHRY, CDR2 SYGVKD. Trimming cost V 10 bases and J 2 bases; bases outside gene matches: 3. For the CDR3, the DNA is TGTGCCACCGGACAGGGAAACACTGAAGCTTTCTTT. This codes for CATGQGNTEAFF.

This chain joins TRBV19 and TRBJ1-3, with no clear D. The germline V gene encodes CDR1 LNHDA and CDR2 SQIVND (reference sequence). V was shortened by 9 bases and J by 0 bases, with 12 bases between the two germline ends. This CDR3 is 14 amino acids long. The CDR3 nucleotides are TGTGCCAGCGGATGGGGATTCTCTGGAAACACCATATATTTT. It translates to CASGWGFSGNTIYF.

This clonotype was counted a single time. The chain uses TRBV28 and TRBJ2-4; D assignment may be TRBD1 or TRBD2 (5 bases each). The V end was cut by 2 bases, the J end by 0 bases, with 8 bases between. This CDR3 is 15 amino acids long. Looked up from germline, CDR1 is MDHEN and CDR2 is SYDVKM. The CDR3 bases are TGTGCCAGCAGTTTAGAGGGGACAGCCAAAAACATTCAGTACTTC. This sequence encodes CASSLEGTAKNIQYF.

This clonotype showed up many times. The chain has TRBV12-5 and TRBJ2-3; TRBD2 agrees at 10 bases. V lost 5 bases and J lost 1; bases outside the gene matches: 3. CDR3 length equals 15 residues. Germline CDR1 is LGHNT and CDR2 is FRNRAP. The CDR3 here is CASGTGTSGTDTQYF. The CDR3 nucleotides are TGTGCTAGTGGTACCGGGACTAGCGGCACAGATACGCAGTATTTT. The full variable domain, rest sourced from reference TRBV12-5 and TRBJ2-3, is DARVTQTPRHKVTEMGQEVTMRCQPILGHNTVFWYRQTMMQGLELLAYFRNRAPLDDSGMPKDRFSAEMPDATLATLKIQPSEPRDSAVYFCASGTGTSGTDTQYFGPGTRLTVL.

This clonotype has a count of ten or more. This chain connects TRBV11-1 to TRBJ1-1, with TRBD1 matching over 8 bases. With V trimmed by 4 bases and J by 1 base, 5 bases remained unmatched. Per germline, CDR1 SGHAT and CDR2 FQDESV (reference sequence). The CDR3 has 15 amino acids. CDR3 nucleotides: TGTGCCAGCAGCTCTTACAGGGGGGCGAACACTGAAGCTTTCTTT. This encodes CASSSYRGANTEAFF.

There are many counts of this clonotype. This rearrangement joins TRBV7-8 to TRBJ1-5, with 9 bases fitting TRBD1. In germline, CDR1 is SGHVS, CDR2 FQNEAQ. The CDR3 is 17 amino acids. The V gene end was trimmed by 4 bases and the J gene end by 1 base; junction bases not matched to a gene: 8. CDR3 DNA: TGTGCCAGCAGCTCCAGGTACAGGGGGCTAAGCAATCAGCCCCAGCATTTT. It translates to CASSSRYRGLSNQPQHF.